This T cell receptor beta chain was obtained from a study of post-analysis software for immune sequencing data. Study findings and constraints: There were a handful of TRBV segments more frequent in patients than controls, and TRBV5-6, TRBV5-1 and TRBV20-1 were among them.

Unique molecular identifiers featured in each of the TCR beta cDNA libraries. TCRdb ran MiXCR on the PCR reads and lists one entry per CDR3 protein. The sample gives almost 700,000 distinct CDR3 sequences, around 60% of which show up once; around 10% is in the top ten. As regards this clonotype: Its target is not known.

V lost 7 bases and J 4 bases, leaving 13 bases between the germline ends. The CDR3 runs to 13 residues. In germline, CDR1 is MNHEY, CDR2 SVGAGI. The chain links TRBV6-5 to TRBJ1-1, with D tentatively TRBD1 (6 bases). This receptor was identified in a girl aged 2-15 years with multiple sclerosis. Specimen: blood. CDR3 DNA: TGTGCCAGCACCCTGGGCAGGGGCACTGAAGCTTTCTTT. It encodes CASTLGRGTEAFF.